Below are 21 T cell receptor beta chains sequenced from a single sample in a study of vaccination effects on CD4 cells after COVID-19. Clones were sequenced by immunoSEQ multiplex PCR, and TCRdb holds only the in-frame ones, with some missing. This sample has 60,000 to 80,000 clones, with around 70% found just once. Their antigen targets remain unknown. Isolating CD4+ T cells followed approximately 11 days of culture. Participants completed two doses of the BNT162b2 or mRNA-1273 vaccine. Sequences were derived from CD4+ T cells from PBMCs cultured without peptide, sampled after COVID-19 vaccination. The receptors originated from a human donor who received a COVID-19 vaccine.

The chain recombines TRBV6-2 or TRBV6-3 with TRBJ2-1; 9 bases align to TRBD2. J was trimmed by 3 bases and V by 4 bases; bases with no gene match: 19. The CDR3 totals 20 residues. Germline-derived CDR1 and CDR2 are MNHEY and SVGEGT. The CDR3 loop is CASSFVQLAASSGDYNEQFF. CDR3 coding DNA: TGTGCCAGCAGTTTTGTACAACTAGCAGCTTCTAGCGGGGACTACAATGAGCAGTTCTTC.

This clone was detected once. This sequence joins TRBV18 and TRBJ2-2; weak D call: TRBD1 (6 bases). Germline loops: CDR1 KGHSH, CDR2 LQKENI. The CDR3 sequence is 15 residues long. The V gene lost 3 bases and the J gene lost 1 base, with 9 bases spanning the gap. CDR3 nucleotide sequence: TGTGCCAGCTCACCGCAGGGACAGAACACCGGGGAGCTGTTTTTT. It is translated as CASSPQGQNTGELFF.

The chain joins TRBV30 to TRBJ1-5, with D possibly TRBD1 on 5 matching bases. The CDR3 is made up of 14 amino acids. Between the trimmed V and J ends, which lost 1 base and 5 bases, there was a span of 12 bases. Germline loops: CDR1 GTSNPN, CDR2 SVGIG (reference sequence). The CDR3 here is CAWSANRGDQPQHF. For the CDR3, the DNA is TGTGCCTGGAGTGCAAACAGAGGGGATCAGCCCCAGCATTTT.

This chain links TRBV7-3 with TRBJ1-2; D gene ambiguous. V lost 4 bases to trimming and J lost 8 bases, with 14 bases between them. This CDR3 spans 13 amino acids. CDR1 and CDR2 from the germline V gene are SGHTA and FQGTGA. The CDR3 region is CASSSTPLGGYTF. The DNA of the CDR3 is TGTGCCAGCAGCTCCACCCCACTCGGAGGCTACACCTTC.

The chain has TRBV28 and TRBJ1-1, with 7 bases aligning to TRBD1. The CDR3 is 13 residues long. Germline lookup yields CDR1 MDHEN and CDR2 SYDVKM. Trimming removed 7 bases from V and 6 bases from J; junction bases left unmatched: 8. DNA for the CDR3: TGTGCCAGCACCCCAGGGGGGGAAGCTGAAGCTTTCTTT. Translation: CASTPGGEAEAFF.

DNA of the CDR3: TGTGCCAGCTCACCAATCGGAGGAACTGAAGCTTTCTTT. As protein: CASSPIGGTEAFF. V usage is TRBV18 and J usage is TRBJ1-1; no reliable D call. Germline V gene sequence: CDR1 KGHSH, CDR2 LQKENI. This CDR3 is built from 13 residues. The V end was cut by 2 bases, the J end by 5 bases, with 9 bases between. Together with reference TRBV18 and TRBJ1-1, the CDR3 gives the full variable domain: NAGVMQNPRHLVRRRGQEARLRCSPMKGHSHVYWYRQLPEEGLKFMVYLQKENIIDESGMPKERFSAEFPKEGPSILRIQQVVRGDSAAYFCASSPIGGTEAFFGQGTRLTVV.

The count of this clone is one. The V and J genes are TRBV2 and TRBJ2-7; possibly TRBD1 for D (6 bases). Germline V gives CDR1 SNHLY, CDR2 FYNNEI. Between the trimmed V and J ends, which lost 8 bases and 3 bases, there was a span of 17 bases. The CDR3 covers 14 residues. CDR3 bases: TGTGCCAGCCGTCGGACAGCCCTTAACTACGAGCAGTACGTC. This gives the protein CASRRTALNYEQYV.

The chain recombines TRBV5-1 with TRBJ1-5; TRBD1 matches at 9 bases. The germline CDR1 and CDR2 sequences are SGHRS and YFSETQ. Unmatched junction bases numbered 7, after V lost 0 bases and J lost 3 bases. The CDR3 has 17 amino acids. CDR3 sequence reads: CASSLGTGAMDNQPQHF. CDR3 DNA sequence: TGCGCCAGCAGCTTGGGGACAGGGGCAATGGACAATCAGCCCCAGCATTTT.

This clone was counted a few times. The CDR3 DNA reads TGCGCCAGCAGCTGGAATGTACGACAGGGTAACATCGGTAACTATGGCTACACCTTC. This translates into CASSWNVRQGNIGNYGYTF. This rearrangement joins TRBV5-1 to TRBJ1-2; TRBD1 agrees at 7 bases. With 3 bases clipped from V and 1 base from J, the junction kept 18 bases outside the gene matches. Germline values: CDR1 SGHRS, CDR2 YFSETQ. The CDR3 is 19 amino acids.

The rearrangement links TRBV7-3 to TRBJ1-1, with D uncertain. Trimming stripped 1 base from V and 4 bases from J, with 7 bases between. The CDR3 loop spans 13 amino acids. Per the germline V gene, CDR1 is SGHTA and CDR2 is FQGTGA. The CDR3 spells CASSLSVLTEAFF. The CDR3 region has the DNA TGTGCCAGCAGCTTAAGTGTACTCACTGAAGCTTTCTTT.

The V and J genes are TRBV27 and TRBJ2-7; a weak D match, TRBD2 (6 bases). Trimming took off 6 bases at V and 3 bases at J, with 18 bases between the two ends. The CDR3 contains 15 residues. CDR1 and CDR2 (germline): MNHEY, SMNVEV (reference sequence). The CDR3 nucleotides are TGTGCCAGCAGCCGCACCTCGCGGGGAGGCTACGAGCAGTACGTC. Its protein is CASSRTSRGGYEQYV.

The V and J genes are TRBV6-5 and TRBJ1-1; D might be TRBD1 (5 bases). V lost 8 bases and J 7 bases, leaving 8 bases between the germline ends. The CDR3 length is 10 residues. Germline loops: CDR1 MNHEY, CDR2 SVGAGI. CDR3 sequence reads: CASGQGEAFF. The CDR3 DNA reads as TGTGCCAGCGGGCAGGGTGAAGCTTTCTTT.

A few counts support this clone. The chain is built from TRBV18 and TRBJ2-7; 7 bases are shared with TRBD1. Germline values: CDR1 KGHSH, CDR2 LQKENI. After removal of 6 bases from V and 3 bases from J, the junction contained 8 bases not matched to a gene. The CDR3 totals 14 residues. The CDR3 bases are TGTGCCAGCTCCCGACAGGGCGCGCTCTACGAGCAGTACGTC. Residues: CASSRQGALYEQYV.

The V and J genes are TRBV4-1 and TRBJ1-1; 7 bases agree with TRBD1. The CDR3 contains 13 residues. Germline V lookup: CDR1 MGHRA, CDR2 YSYEKL. J gave up 8 bases and V 5 bases, and 8 bases lay outside the gene matches. CDR3 DNA sequence: TGCGCCAGCAGCGTCCGACAGGGATTCGAAGCTTTCTTT. Its translation: CASSVRQGFEAFF.

The V and J genes are TRBV5-1 and TRBJ2-2, with 9 bases aligning to TRBD1. V shed 5 bases, J shed 5 bases, and the junction held 4 bases outside the gene matches. From germline, CDR1 is SGHRS and CDR2 YFSETQ. The CDR3 has 14 residues. The CDR3 bases are TGCGCCAGCAGAGACGGGACAGGGACCGGGGAGCTGTTTTTT. Protein sequence: CASRDGTGTGELFF.

The CDR3: CASSSGNVADATNEKLFF. CDR3 nucleotides: TGTGCCAGCAGCTCCGGAAATGTGGCAGACGCAACTAATGAAAAACTGTTTTTT. The chain joins TRBV21-1 to TRBJ1-4. TRBV21-1 constitutes a pseudogene. CDR3 length: 18 amino acids.

The V gene is TRBV25-1, the J gene TRBJ1-1, with a tentative D call TRBD1 (6 bases). V was trimmed by 4 bases and J by 11 bases, leaving 14 bases between them. Germline CDR1 is MGHDK and CDR2 is SYGVNS. The CDR3 is 12 amino acids. CDR3 sequence reads: CASSAGGGEAFF. CDR3 DNA sequence: TGTGCCAGCAGTGCCGGGGGGGGCGAGGCTTTCTTT. The whole variable domain, remainder taken from reference TRBV25-1 and TRBJ1-1, is EADIYQTPRYLVIGTGKKITLECSQTMGHDKMYWYQQDPGMELHLIHYSYGVNSTEKGDLSSESTVSRIRTEHFPLTLESARPSHTSQYLCASSAGGGEAFFGQGTRLTVV.

This chain joins TRBV10-2 and TRBJ2-6; D may be TRBD2 (6 bases). The CDR3 has 16 residues. V was shortened by 8 bases and J by 0 bases, with 14 bases between the two germline ends. Germline V lookup: CDR1 WSHSY, CDR2 SAAADI. The CDR3 sequence: CASGKAGTSGANVLTF. CDR3 nucleotide sequence: TGCGCCAGCGGAAAGGCGGGGACCTCTGGGGCCAACGTCCTGACTTTC.

V gene TRBV5-1 combines with J gene TRBJ1-1, with D possibly matching TRBD1 (5 bases). CDR3 length equals 14 residues. V lost 1 base to trimming and J lost 4 bases, with 11 bases between them. CDR1 and CDR2 (germline): SGHRS, YFSETQ. CDR3 loop: CASSLTQGSTEAFF. In DNA form, the CDR3 reads TGCGCCAGCAGCTTGACGCAGGGTTCCACTGAAGCTTTCTTT.

The rearrangement links TRBV28 to TRBJ1-5, with TRBD1 identical over 11 bases. CDR3 length equals 16 residues. CDR1 and CDR2 from the germline V gene are MDHEN and SYDVKM. With 10 bases clipped from V and 1 base from J, the junction kept 9 bases outside the gene matches. The CDR3 coding sequence is TGTGCCATCGGACAGGGGGCCTTGTGGAGCAATCAGCCCCAGCATTTT. Its protein product is CAIGQGALWSNQPQHF.

There are a few counts of this clone. The J gene is TRBJ1-4, the V gene TRBV5-5; the D is unclear. The CDR3 covers 11 residues. Looked up from germline, CDR1 is SGHKS and CDR2 is YYEKEE (reference sequence). The V end was cut by 5 bases, the J end by 5 bases, with 4 bases between. The CDR3 DNA sequence: TGTGCCAGCAGGAGGAATGAAAAACTGTTTTTT. Its protein product is CASRRNEKLFF.